The 18 T cell receptor beta chains presented below share a single source sample, sequenced in a study of T cell changes during pregnancy in multiple sclerosis. Profiling relied on immunoSEQ multiplex PCR, and the TCRdb table lists in-frame clones only, not all of them. Here the sample spans around 39,000 clones, around 92% being singletons. Sequencing used CD8+ T cells from peripheral blood mononuclear cells, obtained before pregnancy. These receptors all come from a female donor with multiple sclerosis, enrolled in a pregnancy study.

This chain joins TRBV5-1 and TRBJ2-7; 7 bases match TRBD2. There are 14 residues in the CDR3. The V gene's germline CDR1 is SGHRS and CDR2 YFSETQ. V trimming: 2 bases; J trimming: 0 bases; junction bases outside the gene matches: 2. CDR3 coding DNA: TGCGCCAGCAGCTTACGCGGGGGCTCCTACGAGCAGTACTTC. It specifies CASSLRGGSYEQYF.

This rearrangement joins TRBV11-2 to TRBJ2-7; D possibly corresponds to TRBD2 (6 bases). Between the trimmed V and J ends, which lost 1 base and 1 base, there was a span of 14 bases. This CDR3 contains 16 residues. The germline gives CDR1 SGHAT, CDR2 FQNNGV. CDR3 in DNA: TGTGCCAGCAGCTTAGGGCTCGGGGGAACGTCCTACGAGCAGTACTTC. As protein: CASSLGLGGTSYEQYF.

This clone showed up just once. The J gene is TRBJ1-1, the V gene TRBV27; D possibly corresponds to TRBD1 (5 bases). This CDR3 is built from 13 residues. V dropped 5 bases and J dropped 3 bases, with 10 bases sitting between them. CDR1 is MNHEY and CDR2 is SMNVEV in the germline V gene (reference sequence). CDR3 DNA: TGTGCCAGCAGTCTGCAGGGTGACACTGAAGCTTTCTTT. As protein: CASSLQGDTEAFF.

The rearrangement uses TRBV19 and TRBJ2-2, with 7 bases matching TRBD2. The CDR3 has 15 amino acids. Germline CDR1 and CDR2: LNHDA and SQIVND (reference sequence). J lost 5 bases, V lost 5 bases, and 8 bases had no gene match. CDR3 loop: CASSGGGRYTGELFF. The DNA of the CDR3 is TGTGCCAGTAGTGGTGGCGGGAGATATACCGGGGAGCTGTTTTTT.

This clone has only one observation. This sequence joins TRBV23-1 and TRBJ1-1, with 8 bases identical to TRBD1. TRBV23-1 is an ORF, and what it does is uncertain. This CDR3 has 16 residues. V shed 2 bases, J shed 6 bases, and the junction held 11 bases outside the gene matches. The CDR3 spells CASSQKVRGPGPEAFF. DNA for the CDR3: TGCGCCAGCAGTCAAAAGGTCAGGGGGCCGGGTCCTGAAGCTTTCTTT.

The chain couples TRBV5-4 to TRBJ2-7, with 7 positions matching TRBD2. CDR1 SGHNT and CDR2 YYREEE come from the germline V gene (reference sequence). There are 13 residues in the CDR3. The V and J ends lost 1 base and 4 bases, in that order; junction bases with no gene match: 2. CDR3 sequence (DNA): TGTGCCAGCAGCTTGCGCGGGAGATACGAGCAGTACTTC. Protein: CASSLRGRYEQYF.

The V and J genes are TRBV7-2 and TRBJ2-6; D is unclear. CDR1 is SGHTA, CDR2 FQGNSA, per germline. The CDR3 consists of 19 residues. The ends were cut back, 3 bases at V and 1 base at J, with 19 bases in the middle. CDR3 protein: CASSFAISPIPSGANVLTF. CDR3 DNA: TGTGCCAGCAGCTTTGCGATTAGCCCCATCCCATCTGGGGCCAACGTCCTGACTTTC.

This clone was counted between two and nine times. This chain joins TRBV7-9 and TRBJ1-1; D is perhaps TRBD1 (5 bases). With 1 base removed from V and 7 bases from J, the gap between germline ends came to 13 bases. Germline CDR1 and CDR2: SEHNR and FQNEAQ (reference sequence). This CDR3 is 14 amino acids long. CDR3 sequence (DNA): TGTGCCAGCAGCTTAGAGATCAGGGCAGTTGAAGCTTTCTTT. This gives the protein CASSLEIRAVEAFF.

The rearrangement uses TRBV19 and TRBJ1-5, with D perhaps matching TRBD1 (6 bases). The germline V gene has CDR1 LNHDA and CDR2 SQIVND (reference sequence). Trimming took off 2 bases at V and 7 bases at J, with 18 bases between the two ends. This CDR3 is 16 amino acids long. The CDR3 DNA follows: TGTGCCAGTAGTATATTTAGTTCCCGGACAGCCCAGCCCCAGCATTTT. Its translation is CASSIFSSRTAQPQHF.

The genes are TRBV7-6 and TRBJ2-2, with D tentatively TRBD2 (6 bases). The V gene's germline CDR1 is SGHVS and CDR2 FNYEAQ. V was shortened by 1 base and J by 3 bases, with 27 bases between the two germline ends. CDR3 length: 21 residues. The DNA for the CDR3 is TGTGCCAGCAGCTTAGTTCGGCCCGGGACTCCCTACTCAAAGGACACCGGGGAGCTGTTTTTT. Translating it yields CASSLVRPGTPYSKDTGELFF.

This chain connects TRBV25-1 to TRBJ2-1; 7 nucleotides agree with TRBD1. This CDR3 region has 10 residues. Per germline, CDR1 MGHDK and CDR2 SYGVNS. The junction had 7 bases not matched to a gene; V was cut back by 11 bases and J by 12 bases. The CDR3 region is CAVGGARQFF. As DNA, the CDR3 is TGTGCCGTAGGGGGCGCGAGGCAGTTCTTC.

This clone was recorded only once. This chain connects TRBV6-1 to TRBJ1-6; TRBD1 matches 7 bases. Germline V gene sequence: CDR1 MNHNS, CDR2 SASEGT. V trimming: 6 bases; J trimming: 7 bases; junction bases outside the gene matches: 6. The CDR3 is 14 residues long. The CDR3 bases are TGTGCCAGCAGACGGACAGGCGTAAATTCACCCCTCCACTTT. Its protein product is CASRRTGVNSPLHF.

The chain has TRBV5-6 and TRBJ1-1; no clear D. Looked up from germline, CDR1 is SGHDT and CDR2 is YYEEEE. V lost 2 bases to trimming and J lost 4 bases, with 12 bases between them. The CDR3 totals 14 residues. The CDR3 region is CASSLPGRVTEAFF. The DNA for the CDR3 is TGTGCCAGCAGCTTACCGGGGAGAGTCACTGAAGCTTTCTTT.

The V call is TRBV7-9, the J call TRBJ2-7; 7 bases map to TRBD1. Germline assignment: CDR1 SEHNR and CDR2 FQNEAQ (reference sequence). V shed 4 bases, J shed 0 bases, and the junction held 6 bases outside the gene matches. This CDR3 is 15 amino acids long. In DNA form, the CDR3 reads TGTGCCAGCAGCTCCCCGACAGGGCCCTCCTACGAGCAGTACTTC. Translated, it gives CASSSPTGPSYEQYF.

The chain joins TRBV6-1 to TRBJ2-3, with D unclear. The CDR3 is 16 amino acids. Germline CDR1 and CDR2: MNHNS and SASEGT. The V end lost 4 bases, the J end lost 2 bases, and 16 bases lay between the germline ends. The CDR3 sequence is CASSGIPGGPTDTQYF. The CDR3 nucleotides read TGTGCCAGCAGTGGTATCCCGGGTGGCCCCACAGATACGCAGTATTTT.

The V gene is TRBV13, the J gene TRBJ1-2; possible D gene TRBD1, 5 bases. The CDR3 covers 16 residues. CDR1 and CDR2 (germline): PRHDT, FYEKMQ (reference sequence). Trimming took off 6 bases at V and 3 bases at J, with 20 bases between the two ends. The DNA for the CDR3 is TGTGCCAGCAGTCCAGTCTCGGGGGGAAGCTACTATGGCTACACCTTC. This translates into CASSPVSGGSYYGYTF. The full variable domain, rest sourced from reference TRBV13 and TRBJ1-2, is AAGVIQSPRHLIKEKRETATLKCYPIPRHDTVYWYQQGPGQDPQFLISFYEKMQSDKGSIPDRFSAQQFSDYHSELNMSSLELGDSALYFCASSPVSGGSYYGYTFGSGTRLTVV.

CDR3 sequence: CASSSASSAAKNIQYF. As DNA, the CDR3 is TGTGCCAGCAGCTCAGCATCTAGCGCAGCCAAAAACATTCAGTACTTC. The chain recombines TRBV7-9 with TRBJ2-4; TRBD2 is a possible D gene (6 bases). This CDR3 spans 16 amino acids. V shed 4 bases and J shed 0 bases, with 13 bases lying between them. Per the germline V gene, CDR1 is SEHNR and CDR2 is FQNEAQ (reference sequence).

The chain carries TRBV27 and TRBJ2-7; tentatively, D is TRBD1 (6 bases). Germline CDR1 reads MNHEY; CDR2 reads SMNVEV (reference sequence). The CDR3 has 13 amino acids. V was trimmed by 3 bases and J by 3 bases, leaving 9 bases between them. CDR3 DNA: TGTGCCAGCAGTTTTGGACAGAACTACGAGCAGTACTTC. Its protein is CASSFGQNYEQYF.